This passage covers 5 T cell receptor beta chains from one sample sequenced in a study of blood T cell repertoires in COVID-19 (dated by TCRdb to 2018 to 2020). To prepare the library, the immunoSEQ multiplex PCR assay was applied. Imported from immuneACCESS, the table was reduced by TCRdb to in-frame sequences with V and J called. These copies leave out some clones; in studies compared against another copy, an unresolved V gene accounts for under half, and the cause of the remainder is not known. A total of over 80,000 clones appear in this sample, around nine tenths of them only once. The ten largest clones represent about 2.9% of the sample. Sequenced: peripheral blood. The receptors derive from a woman aged 80 or over with acute or convalescent COVID-19.

The chain has TRBV3-1 (or the pseudogene TRBV3-2) and TRBJ2-1; 8 bases agree with TRBD2. V shed 4 bases, J shed 2 bases, and the junction held 7 bases outside the gene matches. The germline V gene encodes CDR1 LGHDT and CDR2 YNNKEL (reference sequence). The CDR3 is 16 amino acids. CDR3 amino acids: CASSLYGGAAYNEQFF. CDR3 coding DNA: TGTGCCAGCAGCCTATACGGGGGGGCGGCCTACAATGAGCAGTTCTTC.

The rearrangement links TRBV28 to TRBJ1-4, with a possible D match to TRBD1 (5 bases). Germline V gene lookup returns CDR1 MDHEN and CDR2 SYDVKM. CDR3 length: 13 residues. V gave up 5 bases and J gave up 8 bases, with 12 bases separating them. The CDR3 sequence is CASSRGGVEKLFF. CDR3 nucleotides: TGTGCCAGCAGTAGGGGAGGGGTCGAAAAACTGTTTTTT.

This clone was found a few times. The chain recombines TRBV18 with TRBJ2-1; D unresolved. The V gene's germline CDR1 is KGHSH and CDR2 LQKENI. CDR3 length: 16 amino acids. V was clipped by 1 base and J by 0 bases, with 10 bases between them. CDR3: CASSPRSASSYNEQFF. The CDR3, as DNA: TGTGCCAGCTCACCACGAAGCGCTAGCTCCTACAATGAGCAGTTCTTC.

The chain recombines TRBV21-1 with TRBJ2-7; the table's D call of TRBD1 was not tested on the DNA. TRBV21-1 is flagged as a pseudogene. CDR3 length: 13 amino acids. CDR3 protein: CASSGLWLYEQYF. In DNA form, the CDR3 reads TGTGCCAGCAGCGGTCTCTGGCTCTACGAGCAGTACTTC.

The chain uses TRBV7-9 and TRBJ2-3; 7 nucleotides align to TRBD1. The J segment lost 2 bases and the V segment lost 3 bases, leaving 8 bases of the junction unmatched. Germline V gene data show CDR1 as SEHNR and CDR2 as FQNEAQ (reference sequence). The CDR3 consists of 16 residues. CDR3 DNA: TGTGCCAGCAGCTTGCGACAGGGAGAACCCACAGATACGCAGTATTTT. Residues: CASSLRQGEPTDTQYF.